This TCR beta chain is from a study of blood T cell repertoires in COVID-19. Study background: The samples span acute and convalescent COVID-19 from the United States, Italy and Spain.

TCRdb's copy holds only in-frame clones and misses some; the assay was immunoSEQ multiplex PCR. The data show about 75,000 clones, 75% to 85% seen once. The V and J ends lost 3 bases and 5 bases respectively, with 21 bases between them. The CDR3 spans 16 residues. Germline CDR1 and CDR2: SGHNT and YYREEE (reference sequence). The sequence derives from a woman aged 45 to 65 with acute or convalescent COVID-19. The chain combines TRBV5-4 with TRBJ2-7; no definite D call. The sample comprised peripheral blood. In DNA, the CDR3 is TGTGCCAGCAGCTCCGGCGGTTCCCCAATTCCCAACGAGCAGTACTTC. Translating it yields CASSSGGSPIPNEQYF.